Listed below are T cell receptor beta chains from one sample, sequenced in a study of identical twins. TCRdb reprocessed the 5' RACE reads with MiXCR, giving one entry per CDR3 protein. The table has approximately 140,000 distinct CDR3 sequences, 3.5% seen once; the top ten hold around 8.1%. The sample taken for sequencing was memory T cells sorted from blood. The receptors originated from a man aged 18 to 30 in good health. The CDR3 runs from the conserved cysteine through the conserved F or W. Each record gives: CDR3 protein, CDR3 DNA, CDR3 length, V gene, D gene, clone size, J gene. D genes are given only for firm matches. Where a row states a size, it is once, few, many or the class of an expanded clone; other rows omit it.

CDR3: CAISDRSSRDTQYF; DNA: TGTGCCATCAGTGATCGTTCTAGCCGGGATACGCAGTATTTT; length: 14; V: TRBV10-3; D: -; size: many; J: TRBJ2-3
CDR3: CASSPGGDEQFF; DNA: TGTGCCAGCAGCCCGGGGGGAGATGAGCAGTTCTTC; length: 12; V: TRBV11-3; D: TRBD2; size: many; J: TRBJ2-1
CDR3: CASSGPPMRLKNEQFF; DNA: TGTGCCAGCAGCGGGCCCCCCATGAGGCTGAAAAATGAGCAGTTCTTC; length: 16; V: TRBV7-9; D: -; size: many; J: TRBJ2-1
CDR3: CASSQDRGRVNTEAFF; DNA: TGTGCCAGCAGCCAGGACAGGGGGCGCGTGAACACTGAAGCTTTCTTT; length: 16; V: TRBV7-6; D: TRBD1; size: few; J: TRBJ1-1
CDR3: CASGRGPQGPYEQYF; DNA: TGTGCCAGCGGGCGGGGCCCCCAGGGGCCCTACGAGCAGTACTTC; length: 15; V: TRBV21-1; D: -; size: many; J: TRBJ2-7
CDR3: CASSPQLDSPLHF; DNA: TGTGCCAGCAGCCCGCAACTAGATTCACCCCTCCACTTT; length: 13; V: TRBV3-1; D: -; size: few; J: TRBJ1-6
CDR3: CASSLGGGGYNEQFF; DNA: TGTGCCAGCAGCTTAGGTGGCGGAGGATACAATGAGCAGTTCTTC; length: 15; V: TRBV7-9; D: -; size: many; J: TRBJ2-1
CDR3: CASSSPGLAGPDTQYF; DNA: TGTGCCAGCAGCTCCCCGGGACTAGCGGGTCCAGATACGCAGTATTTT; length: 16; V: TRBV5-4; D: TRBD2; size: once; J: TRBJ2-3
CDR3: CASSPRSLGDLQQFF; DNA: TGTGCCAGCTCACCACGGAGTTTGGGAGACCTCCAGCAGTTCTTC; length: 15; V: TRBV18; D: -; size: many; J: TRBJ2-1
CDR3: CASSEYLAGGAYNEQFF; DNA: TGTGCCAGCAGCGAATATCTTGCGGGGGGGGCCTACAATGAGCAGTTCTTC; length: 17; V: TRBV2; D: TRBD2; size: many; J: TRBJ2-1
CDR3: CASSLAGEDTDTQYF; DNA: TGTGCCAGCAGCTTAGCGGGAGAAGATACAGATACGCAGTATTTT; length: 15; V: TRBV4-2; D: TRBD2; size: many; J: TRBJ2-3
CDR3: CASSSGRATGELFF; DNA: TGTGCCAGCAGTAGCGGGAGGGCCACCGGGGAGCTGTTTTTT; length: 14; V: TRBV6-2/TRBV6-3; D: TRBD2; size: -; J: TRBJ2-2
CDR3: CSASRFGYEQFF; DNA: TGCAGTGCTAGCAGGTTCGGGTATGAGCAGTTCTTC; length: 12; V: TRBV20-1; D: -; size: many; J: TRBJ2-1
CDR3: CASTKGGLYSNEQFF; DNA: TGTGCCAGTACTAAGGGTGGACTTTATTCAAATGAGCAGTTCTTC; length: 15; V: TRBV19; D: -; size: many; J: TRBJ2-1
CDR3: CASSSRGIHTNTEAFF; DNA: TGTGCCAGCAGCTCCCGGGGGATCCACACCAACACTGAAGCTTTCTTT; length: 16; V: TRBV3-1; D: -; size: many; J: TRBJ1-1
CDR3: CATSDSPTWSSYNEQFF; DNA: TGTGCCACCAGTGACTCACCTACATGGAGCTCCTACAATGAGCAGTTCTTC; length: 17; V: TRBV24-1; D: -; size: many; J: TRBJ2-1
CDR3: CASSLSAGGGINEQFF; DNA: TGTGCCAGCAGCTTATCGGCCGGAGGGGGTATCAATGAGCAGTTCTTC; length: 16; V: TRBV11-3; D: -; size: few; J: TRBJ2-1
CDR3: CASRSSTGELFF; DNA: TGTGCCAGCAGGAGTTCCACCGGGGAGCTGTTTTTT; length: 12; V: TRBV9; D: -; size: many; J: TRBJ2-2
CDR3: CASSSSRTRVNEKLFF; DNA: TGCGCCAGCAGTTCATCCAGGACCCGTGTTAATGAAAAACTGTTTTTT; length: 16; V: TRBV5-1; D: -; size: many; J: TRBJ1-4
CDR3: CAGHRGANTGELFF; DNA: TGTGCCGGACACAGGGGAGCGAACACCGGGGAGCTGTTTTTT; length: 14; V: TRBV6-1; D: TRBD1; size: -; J: TRBJ2-2
CDR3: CASSPQRGGHQETQYF; DNA: TGTGCCAGCAGCCCCCAAAGGGGCGGGCACCAAGAGACCCAGTACTTC; length: 16; V: TRBV9; D: -; size: few; J: TRBJ2-5
CDR3: CASSLGERETQYF; DNA: TGTGCCAGCAGCTTGGGGGAGCGAGAGACCCAGTACTTC; length: 13; V: TRBV7-2; D: -; size: many; J: TRBJ2-5
CDR3: CASSPGASGTYNEQFF; DNA: TGTGCCAGTAGTCCCGGTGCTAGCGGGACTTACAATGAGCAGTTCTTC; length: 16; V: TRBV19; D: TRBD2; size: many; J: TRBJ2-1
CDR3: CSARDAGGQRAKEKLFF; DNA: TGCAGTGCTAGAGACGCGGGGGGACAGAGGGCCAAGGAAAAACTGTTTTTT; length: 17; V: TRBV20-1; D: TRBD1; size: many; J: TRBJ1-4
CDR3: CASSLDATYNEQFF; DNA: TGTGCCAGCAGTTTAGACGCGACCTACAATGAGCAGTTCTTC; length: 14; V: TRBV12-3/TRBV12-4; D: -; size: many; J: TRBJ2-1
CDR3: CSAPGQANYGYTF; DNA: TGCAGTGCTCCGGGACAGGCAAACTATGGCTACACCTTC; length: 13; V: TRBV20-1; D: TRBD1; size: many; J: TRBJ1-2
CDR3: CASSIEGADTQYF; DNA: TGTGCCAGCAGTATCGAGGGGGCAGATACGCAGTATTTT; length: 13; V: TRBV6-4; D: -; size: many; J: TRBJ2-3
CDR3: CASSREGASYGYTF; DNA: TGCGCCAGCAGTAGGGAGGGAGCGAGCTATGGCTACACCTTC; length: 14; V: TRBV10-2; D: -; size: many; J: TRBJ1-2
CDR3: CASSQGGKTQYF; DNA: TGTGCCAGCAGCCAGGGGGGTAAGACCCAGTACTTC; length: 12; V: TRBV3-1; D: -; size: many; J: TRBJ2-5
CDR3: CASTMRETQYF; DNA: TGTGCCAGCACGATGCGGGAGACCCAGTACTTC; length: 11; V: TRBV28; D: -; size: many; J: TRBJ2-5
CDR3: CSVEGRNTEAFF; DNA: TGCAGCGTTGAAGGGCGGAACACTGAAGCTTTCTTT; length: 12; V: TRBV29-1; D: -; size: many; J: TRBJ1-1
CDR3: CASSIDSLQTMEKNNEQFF; DNA: TGTGCCAGTAGTATAGATTCCTTACAGACTATGGAAAAAAACAATGAGCAGTTCTTC; length: 19; V: TRBV19; D: -; size: many; J: TRBJ2-1